This T cell receptor (beta chain) appears in the sequencing data of a study of CD8+CD57+ T cells in acquired aplastic anemia. For the study at large: Sorted CD4+ and CD8+ cells yielded DNA averaging around 3 ug. Overall study findings and caveats: Roughly 30 was the count of CD8+ CDR3 sequences that patients shared with controls.

This clonotype was recorded many times. Its target is unknown. The germline CDR1 and CDR2 sequences are SGHTA and FQGNSA. There are 11 residues in the CDR3. Trimming removed 5 bases at V and 7 bases at J, with 6 bases between. The TCR beta profiling, which covered VDJ combination and CDR3 sequence, was carried out using genomic DNA as the template. A single record per CDR3 protein comes from TCRdb applying MiXCR to the reads. The sample has over 150,000 distinct CDR3 sequences; approximately 40% are singletons. The origin of this receptor is a human donor in good health. The rearrangement links TRBV7-2 to TRBJ2-1, with unresolved D. The sample comprised sorted CD4+, CD8+, or CD8+CD57+ T cells (not recorded which) from PBMCs. The CDR3 region has the DNA TGTGCCAGCAGCCCCGCAAATGAGCAGTTCTTC. Its protein product is CASSPANEQFF.